The TCR beta chain under discussion was sequenced for a study of T cells in localized non-small cell lung cancer. This clone has only a few counts. Germline V gene data show CDR1 as SNHLY and CDR2 as FYNNEI. V lost 6 bases and J 1 base, leaving 6 bases between the germline ends. The CDR3 has 12 amino acids. Assay used: immunoSEQ multiplex PCR; TCRdb lists only in-frame clones, some missing. The repertoire consists of approximately 60,000 clones, with 90% occurring once and the leading ten covering nearly 2%. The sequencing used peripheral blood, collected before any cancer treatment. This rearrangement joins TRBV2 to TRBJ1-1; no definite D call. This TCR came from a woman aged 40-75 years with stage I lung adenocarcinoma. CDR3 residues: CASRERNTEAFF. The CDR3 DNA reads as TGTGCCAGCAGGGAAAGGAACACTGAAGCTTTCTTT.